Shown below are 28 T cell receptor beta chains from a single sample sequenced in a study of regulatory T cells in long-lasting Graves disease. Relying on iRepertoire HTBI primers and Arm-PCR of CDR3 regions, the team built TCR beta libraries. One entry per CDR3 protein results from TCRdb running MiXCR on the multiplex PCR reads. Found here are roughly 500,000 distinct CDR3 sequences, 12% of them singletons; the top ten hold 8% to 10%. The time point is: newly diagnosed GD, antithyroid drugs for less than 3 months. Isolated PBMC RNA provided the starting material for the TCR library. These records were also assigned to another study, of T cells in Graves' hyperthyroidism and ophthalmopathy.

The sequences come from peripheral blood mononuclear cells (PBMCs), collected at new diagnosis, from a patient treated with antithyroid drugs. The receptors stem from a woman between 25 and 40 years old with Graves disease.

This clonotype was counted many times. The gene calls are TRBV2 and TRBJ2-5; D perhaps matches TRBD2 (5 bases). Trimming removed 2 bases at V and 7 bases at J, with 8 bases between. The CDR3 length is 12 residues. Germline CDR1 and CDR2: SNHLY and FYNNEI. CDR3 sequence: CASSESGRTQYF. In DNA form, the CDR3 reads TGTGCCAGCAGTGAATCGGGGAGGACCCAGTACTTC.

This clonotype showed up many times. The CDR3 DNA is TGCAGTGCTATGATCGGAACCTACAATGAGCAGTTCTTC. Translating gives CSAMIGTYNEQFF. The chain carries TRBV20-1 and TRBJ2-1; D gene uncertain. Germline V lookup: CDR1 DFQATT, CDR2 SNEGSKA (reference sequence). V lost 4 bases to trimming and J lost 2 bases, with 9 bases between them. The CDR3 length is 13 residues.

This rearrangement joins TRBV25-1 to TRBJ1-2; no firm D call. Germline CDR1 MGHDK, CDR2 SYGVNS. The V and J ends lost 3 bases and 5 bases respectively, with 13 bases between them. The CDR3 is 14 amino acids. As DNA, the CDR3 is TGTGCCAGCAGTGAGGGGTGGGCCTGGTATGGCTACACCTTC. Translation: CASSEGWAWYGYTF.

There are many counts of this clonotype. The chain has TRBV18 and TRBJ2-1, with D possibly matching TRBD1 (6 bases). V lost 5 bases and J lost 2, with 16 bases in between. CDR3 size: 16 residues. In germline, CDR1 is KGHSH, CDR2 LQKENI. CDR3 region: CASSITQQGPYNEQFF. The DNA of the CDR3 is TGTGCCAGCTCAATAACCCAACAGGGCCCCTACAATGAGCAGTTCTTC. Full variable domain (remainder filled in from reference TRBV18 and TRBJ2-1): NAGVMQNPRHLVRRRGQEARLRCSPMKGHSHVYWYRQLPEEGLKFMVYLQKENIIDESGMPKERFSAEFPKEGPSILRIQQVVRGDSAAYFCASSITQQGPYNEQFFGPGTRLTVL.

This clonotype was detected ten times or more. The V gene is TRBV27, the J gene TRBJ1-5; 9 bases match TRBD1. Germline V gene sequence: CDR1 MNHEY, CDR2 SMNVEV (reference sequence). The CDR3 spans 16 residues. Losses at the gene ends were 1 base for V and 5 bases for J; bases not matched to a gene: 6. This CDR3 reads CASSLYPTGGDQPQHF. The CDR3 DNA reads TGTGCCAGCAGTTTATACCCGACAGGGGGAGATCAGCCCCAGCATTTT.

CDR3 in DNA: TGTGCCAGCTCCGGCCTTGGGCTCGCAGATACGCAGTATTTT. This gives the protein CASSGLGLADTQYF. V gene TRBV11-2 combines with J gene TRBJ2-3; D gene ambiguous. The CDR3 consists of 14 residues. CDR1 and CDR2 (germline): SGHAT, FQNNGV. V was trimmed by 8 bases and J by 4 bases, leaving 16 bases between them.

This clonotype showed up just a few times. The rearrangement joins TRBV6-1 to TRBJ2-5; D possibly uses TRBD1 or TRBD2 (5 bases each). V was cut by 3 bases and J by 5 bases, with 16 bases left in between. This CDR3 has 15 amino acids. Per the germline V gene, CDR1 is MNHNS and CDR2 is SASEGT. The CDR3 DNA follows: TGTGCCAGCAGTGACCTGTGGGGGATGGGGGAGACCCAGTACTTC. Translating gives CASSDLWGMGETQYF.

This clonotype was found many times. The chain links TRBV2 to TRBJ1-1; 9 bases fit TRBD1. Germline V gene data show CDR1 as SNHLY and CDR2 as FYNNEI. This CDR3 has 15 amino acids. V lost 6 bases, J lost 5 bases, and 10 bases stayed unmatched. The CDR3 nucleotides are TGTGCCAGCAGCCCACAGGGGGCCGGGGGGACTGAAGCTTTCTTT. It encodes CASSPQGAGGTEAFF.

This clonotype showed up just a few times. The V and J genes are TRBV28 and TRBJ2-1; D may be TRBD1 or TRBD2 (6 bases each). V dropped 4 bases and J dropped 10 bases, with 20 bases sitting between them. Germline-derived CDR1 and CDR2 are MDHEN and SYDVKM. The CDR3 has 15 residues. Here the CDR3 reads CASSSSGEVLGEQFF. The CDR3 coding sequence is TGTGCCAGCAGTTCTTCAGGGGAGGTCCTTGGAGAGCAGTTCTTC.

This clonotype was seen many times. This chain links TRBV12-3 or TRBV12-4 with TRBJ2-7; D is ambiguous. V was cut by 5 bases and J by 4 bases, with 9 bases left in between. The CDR3 is made up of 12 amino acids. The CDR3 reads CASSGVAYEQYF. In DNA form, the CDR3 reads TGTGCCAGCAGTGGAGTAGCATACGAGCAGTACTTC.

The table lists this clonotype with a few counts. The CDR3 DNA reads TGCAGTGCTAGCTACAGCTTGTCGGCTTTCTTT. Its protein product is CSASYSLSAFF. The chain carries TRBV20-1 and TRBJ1-1; D not certain. The V end was cut by 3 bases, the J end by 11 bases, with 13 bases between. CDR3 length equals 11 residues. Looked up from germline, CDR1 is DFQATT and CDR2 is SNEGSKA (reference sequence).

This clonotype has only a few counts. V gene TRBV29-1 combines with J gene TRBJ1-2; the D gene is possibly TRBD1 (6 bases). This CDR3 region has 13 residues. CDR1 is SQVTM, CDR2 ANQGSEA, per germline. Trimming stripped 8 bases from V and 3 bases from J, with 16 bases between. The CDR3: CSFAEGQYYGYTF. DNA of the CDR3: TGCAGCTTCGCGGAAGGACAGTACTATGGCTACACCTTC.

This chain connects TRBV19 to TRBJ2-5; D is perhaps TRBD1 (5 bases). The germline CDR1 and CDR2 sequences are LNHDA and SQIVND (reference sequence). V was clipped by 5 bases and J by 4 bases, with 11 bases between them. The CDR3 spans 13 residues. The CDR3 DNA sequence: TGTGCCAGTAGTGACAGACTGGCAGAGACCCAGTACTTC. Translated, it gives CASSDRLAETQYF.

This clonotype was seen at least ten times. This sequence joins TRBV12-3 or TRBV12-4 and TRBJ1-4; the match to TRBD1 covers 9 bases. The CDR3 covers 16 residues. V lost 5 bases to trimming and J lost 1 base; unmatched junction nucleotides: 5. CDR3 amino acids: CASSARQGGTNEKLFF. The CDR3 DNA reads as TGTGCCAGCAGTGCAAGACAGGGGGGAACTAATGAAAAACTGTTTTTT.

This clonotype was picked up many times. Here the CDR3 reads CASSGTRIAFF. CDR3 bases: TGTGCCAGTTCAGGGACCCGGATAGCTTTCTTT. The chain is built from TRBV19 and TRBJ1-1; a possible D gene is TRBD1 (5 bases). V lost 8 bases to trimming and J lost 10 bases, with 14 bases between them. Germline loops: CDR1 LNHDA, CDR2 SQIVND (reference sequence). This CDR3 has 11 amino acids.

This clonotype showed up many times. V gene TRBV6-2 or TRBV6-3 combines with J gene TRBJ1-2, with D maybe TRBD1 (5 bases). With 6 bases removed from V and 8 bases from J, the gap between germline ends came to 19 bases. The CDR3 is 14 amino acids. CDR1 is MNHEY, CDR2 SVGEGT, per germline. The CDR3 loop reads CASSPRGTAEGYTF. The DNA for the CDR3 is TGTGCCAGCAGCCCCCGGGGGACGGCGGAAGGCTACACCTTC.

About this clonotype itself: At one of its ends the junction is not consistent with the germline gene, which may arise from a read error. This chain links TRBV19 with TRBJ2-7, with 9 bases aligning to TRBD2. CDR3 length equals 14 residues. Looked up from germline, CDR1 is LNHDA and CDR2 is SQIVND (reference sequence). The CDR3, as DNA: TGTGCCAGTTCCGGGACTAGCAATCACTACAAGCAGTACTTC. Amino acids: CASSGTSNHYKQYF.

This clonotype was recorded at least ten times. The chain uses TRBV15 and TRBJ2-1; D is ambiguous. The length of the CDR3 is 16 residues. The germline V gene encodes CDR1 LNHNV and CDR2 YYDKDF (reference sequence). Trimming removed 0 bases at V and 0 bases at J, with 9 bases between. CDR3 sequence: CATSREQPSSYNEQFF. The CDR3 DNA follows: TGTGCCACCAGCAGAGAACAGCCGAGCTCCTACAATGAGCAGTTCTTC.

The chain recombines TRBV20-1 with TRBJ1-5, with TRBD1 matching over 8 bases. CDR3 length: 15 residues. The germline V gene has CDR1 DFQATT and CDR2 SNEGSKA (reference sequence). The J segment lost 2 bases and the V segment lost 6 bases, leaving 9 bases of the junction unmatched. The CDR3 reads CSAKTGAFGNQPQHF. The CDR3 nucleotides read TGCAGTGCAAAGACAGGGGCCTTCGGCAATCAGCCCCAGCATTTT.

This clonotype was detected ten times or more. CDR3 bases: TGTGCCAGCAGCCCCACCGGTACGCAGTATTTT. It translates to CASSPTGTQYF. This rearrangement joins TRBV7-2 to TRBJ2-3; unclear D gene. Germline CDR1 is SGHTA and CDR2 is FQGNSA. The CDR3 runs to 11 residues. V was clipped by 5 bases and J by 8 bases, with 8 bases between them.

This clonotype was counted at least ten times. The chain recombines TRBV2 with TRBJ1-5, with 10 bases identical to TRBD1. Germline CDR1 is SNHLY and CDR2 is FYNNEI. The CDR3 covers 15 residues. V was pared by 6 bases and J by 5 bases, with 7 bases of the junction left unmatched. DNA of the CDR3: TGTGCCAGCAGCAGTACCGGGACAGGGGATCAGCCCCAGCATTTT. It yields the protein CASSSTGTGDQPQHF.

This clonotype was seen ten or more times. This chain connects TRBV7-3 to TRBJ2-2; 10 bases map to TRBD2. Germline-derived CDR1 and CDR2 are SGHTA and FQGTGA. Trimming took 3 bases from V and 6 from J; bases not matched to a gene: 4. There are 15 residues in the CDR3. This CDR3 is CASSLTGTSAGELFF. The CDR3 DNA sequence: TGTGCCAGCAGCTTGACCGGGACTAGCGCCGGGGAGCTGTTTTTT.

This clonotype was found many times. The V call is TRBV11-2, the J call TRBJ1-2, with D uncertain. V was trimmed by 6 bases and J by 5 bases, leaving 13 bases between them. The CDR3 contains 13 residues. Per germline, CDR1 SGHAT and CDR2 FQNNGV. CDR3 in amino acids: CASRLQTTYGYTF. The CDR3, as DNA: TGTGCCAGCAGGCTACAGACTACGTATGGCTACACCTTC.

This clonotype has ten or more counts. The V and J genes are TRBV24-1 and TRBJ2-2; D remains ambiguous. V lost 7 bases and J 7 bases, leaving 9 bases between the germline ends. This CDR3 is 12 amino acids long. The germline V gene has CDR1 KGHDR and CDR2 SFDVKD. This CDR3 reads CATSDRYGELFF. In DNA, the CDR3 is TGTGCCACCAGCGACCGCTACGGGGAGCTGTTTTTT.

Ten or more counts support this clonotype. The chain combines TRBV2 with TRBJ2-7; no definite D call. Germline CDR1 SNHLY, CDR2 FYNNEI. V was pared by 7 bases and J by 2 bases, with 9 bases between. This CDR3 has 12 residues. CDR3 residues: CASTERAYEQYF. CDR3 nucleotide sequence: TGTGCCAGCACCGAACGGGCCTACGAGCAGTACTTC.

At least ten counts were recorded for this clonotype. The chain employs TRBV2 and TRBJ1-2, with no clear D. V was trimmed by 7 bases and J by 4 bases, leaving 16 bases between them. CDR3 length equals 14 residues. Germline-derived CDR1 and CDR2 are SNHLY and FYNNEI. The CDR3 coding sequence is TGTGCCAGCAACACACAGTTCGGACTCTATGGCTACACCTTC. This encodes CASNTQFGLYGYTF.

A few counts support this clonotype. The V and J genes are TRBV29-1 and TRBJ1-2; possibly TRBD1 for D (6 bases). V was shortened by 5 bases and J by 0 bases, with 16 bases between the two germline ends. Germline assignment: CDR1 SQVTM and CDR2 ANQGSEA. The CDR3 length is 15 residues. For the CDR3, the DNA is TGCAGCGTTTCCGTCGGACGGACAGCTAACTATGGCTACACCTTC. It specifies CSVSVGRTANYGYTF.

At least ten counts were recorded for this clonotype. This chain links TRBV20-1 with TRBJ1-5, with TRBD1 matching over 7 bases. Germline-derived CDR1 and CDR2 are DFQATT and SNEGSKA (reference sequence). The V and J ends lost 3 bases and 0 bases, in that order; junction bases with no gene match: 5. The length of the CDR3 is 15 residues. CDR3: CSASRGGISNQPQHF. DNA for the CDR3: TGCAGTGCTAGCAGGGGGGGAATTAGCAATCAGCCCCAGCATTTT.